This T cell receptor beta chain was obtained from a study of blood T cells in healthy people across ages. This clonotype was picked up a small number of times. What it binds is not known. A second PCR of 7 to 11 cycles used a sample-barcoded 5' primer and a J-beta primer mix. One entry per CDR3 protein, called by TCRdb with MiXCR from the 5' RACE reads. This sample has roughly 1 million distinct CDR3 sequences, with 20% to 25% found just once. Findings of the study overall: CMV status of donors was not determined, possibly confounding expanded clonotype changes. It was held that the diversity estimates obtained from one million T cells were underestimates.

The CDR3 consists of 19 residues. The ends lost 3 bases at V and 0 bases at J; junction bases unmatched: 16. Germline V gene sequence: CDR1 SQVTM, CDR2 ANQGSEA. Separately, the same data were catalogued under a study of T cells of mothers and their children.

The V and J genes are TRBV29-1 and TRBJ1-4; 7 bases line up with TRBD1. Material for sequencing was blood. The receptor was isolated from a girl aged 2 to 9 in good health. The CDR3 DNA reads TGCAGCGTTGAGGGGAAACCAGGGGGTCCAGGCCCAACTAATGAAAAACTGTTTTTT. The encoded protein is CSVEGKPGGPGPTNEKLFF.